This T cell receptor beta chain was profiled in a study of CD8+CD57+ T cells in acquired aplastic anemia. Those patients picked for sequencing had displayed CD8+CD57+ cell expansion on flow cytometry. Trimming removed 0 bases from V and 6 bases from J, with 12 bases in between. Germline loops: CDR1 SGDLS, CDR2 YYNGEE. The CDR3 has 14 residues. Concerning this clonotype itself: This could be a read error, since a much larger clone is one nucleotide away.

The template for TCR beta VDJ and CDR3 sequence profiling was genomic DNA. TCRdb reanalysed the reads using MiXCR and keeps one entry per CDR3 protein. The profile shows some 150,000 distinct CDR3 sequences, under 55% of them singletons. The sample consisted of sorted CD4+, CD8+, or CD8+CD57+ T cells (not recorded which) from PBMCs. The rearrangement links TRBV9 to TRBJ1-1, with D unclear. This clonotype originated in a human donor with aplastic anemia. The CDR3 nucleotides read TGTGCCAGCAGCGTAGGGGGAAGCCCGGCTGAAGCTTTCTTT. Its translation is CASSVGGSPAEAFF.